This passage covers 4 T cell receptor beta chains from one sample sequenced in a study of T-cell memory formation after mild COVID-19. TCRdb processed the 5' RACE reads anew with MiXCR; each CDR3 protein has one entry. The sample lists around 260,000 distinct CDR3 sequences; around 15% were seen once. The specimen was PBMCs or a T cell subset sorted from them (not recorded which). Receptors were obtained from a man aged 18 to 29 who had mild COVID-19 (a few samples of this study predate the infection). Cell type and time point are not known.

This clonotype was picked up a small number of times. The V gene is TRBV4-2, the J gene TRBJ2-7, with 7 bases that match TRBD2. CDR3 size: 14 residues. V lost 1 base, J lost 4 bases, and 4 bases stayed unmatched. Per the germline V gene, CDR1 is LGHNA and CDR2 is YNFKEQ. CDR3 sequence reads: CASSQGGGAYEQYV. CDR3 DNA sequence: TGTGCCAGCAGCCAAGGCGGGGGTGCTTACGAGCAGTACGTC.

This clonotype was counted only a few times. This sequence joins TRBV5-1 and TRBJ2-7; 7 bases agree with TRBD1. CDR1 and CDR2 from the germline V gene are SGHRS and YFSETQ. V shed 4 bases and J 2 bases; nucleotides not matched to a gene: 6. There are 14 residues in the CDR3. The DNA for the CDR3 is TGCGCCAGCAGCACACGACAGGGACCCTACGAGCAGTACTTC. It specifies CASSTRQGPYEQYF.

The chain links TRBV10-2 to TRBJ2-7; possibly TRBD1 for D (5 bases). CDR3 length equals 15 residues. Germline CDR1 is WSHSY and CDR2 is SAAADI. V lost 4 bases and J 6 bases, leaving 19 bases between the germline ends. CDR3 DNA: TGCGCCAGCAGTGGCAGGGCCCCTTCGGCTGGCGAGCAGTACGTC. The encoded protein is CASSGRAPSAGEQYV.

Regarding this clonotype: One end of the junction is discordant with germline, which a read error may explain. This chain links TRBV20-1 with TRBJ2-1, with 8 positions matching TRBD2. CDR3 length: 14 amino acids. Looked up from germline, CDR1 is DFQATT and CDR2 is SNEGSKA (reference sequence). The CDR3: CSAILSGGPNEQLF. In DNA form, the CDR3 reads TGCAGTGCTATTTTAAGCGGGGGACCGAATGAGCAGTTATTC.